This T cell receptor beta chain was captured in a study of shared clonotypes between healthy human individuals. Study results and caveats: Memory subsets had estimated richness that was generally smaller than that of naive subsets. Roughly 5% of naive CD4 clonotypes were shared across a handful of donors.

Losses at the gene ends were 4 bases for V and 5 bases for J; bases not matched to a gene: 7. Germline CDR1 reads ENHRY; CDR2 reads SYGVKD. This CDR3 contains 15 residues. This clone was detected only once. The antigen is not known. Assay execution proceeded at the deep level. This table comes from immunoSEQ multiplex PCR, and its TCRdb copy is limited to in-frame clones, with some not included. Among approximately 1,500,000 clones listed, roughly 96% were seen once. This sequence joins TRBV10-3 and TRBJ2-5; 10 bases match TRBD2. The TCR sequence derives from a man younger than 45 in good health. Specimen: naive CD4+ T cells sorted from blood. Subset indicated: CD45RA+ positively selected. The CDR3 coding sequence is TGTGCCATCAGTGGGACAGCGGGAGGGTTTGAGACCCAGTACTTC. Translated, it gives CAISGTAGGFETQYF.